These 3 T cell receptor beta chains came from one sample sequenced in a study of a mutant IDH1 vaccine in newly diagnosed glioma. Time point meaning: week 23, last vaccination. All doses held 300 ug of mutant IDH1 20-mer peptide, with topical imiquimod. Profiled with immunoSEQ multiplex PCR; TCRdb holds only in-frame clones, not every one. The data hold 70,000 to 90,000 clones, with almost 85% observed a single time. No antigen has been assigned to these receptors. The material sequenced was PBMCs, taken from a glioma patient whose treatment included an IDH1 peptide vaccine. Receptors originate from a man aged 25 to 40 with glioma. Some clones in this sample may be carry-over from other donors' samples.

This rearrangement joins TRBV27 to TRBJ2-7, with D tentatively TRBD1 (7 bases). V was cut by 4 bases and J by 7 bases, with 11 bases left in between. Per the germline V gene, CDR1 is MNHEY and CDR2 is SMNVEV (reference sequence). This CDR3 has 12 amino acids. CDR3 protein: CASSSQGREQYF. The DNA of the CDR3 is TGTGCCAGCAGTTCACAGGGGAGGGAGCAGTACTTC.

J is TRBJ2-5 and V is TRBV27; D unclear. Looked up from germline, CDR1 is MNHEY and CDR2 is SMNVEV (reference sequence). This CDR3 spans 13 amino acids. V lost 3 bases, J lost 1 base, and 6 bases lay in between. CDR3 residues: CASSFRIQETQYF. The DNA for the CDR3 is TGTGCCAGCAGTTTCCGCATCCAAGAGACCCAGTACTTC.

This clone was observed once. CDR3 sequence (DNA): TGTGCCAGCAAGGTGTCTCAGAGCACAGATACGCAGTATTTT. As protein: CASKVSQSTDTQYF. V gene TRBV11-3 combines with J gene TRBJ2-3, with D hard to call. Deletions cut 7 bases from V and 0 bases from J, with 11 bases between. Germline V gene sequence: CDR1 SGHNT, CDR2 YENEEA. The CDR3 has 14 amino acids.